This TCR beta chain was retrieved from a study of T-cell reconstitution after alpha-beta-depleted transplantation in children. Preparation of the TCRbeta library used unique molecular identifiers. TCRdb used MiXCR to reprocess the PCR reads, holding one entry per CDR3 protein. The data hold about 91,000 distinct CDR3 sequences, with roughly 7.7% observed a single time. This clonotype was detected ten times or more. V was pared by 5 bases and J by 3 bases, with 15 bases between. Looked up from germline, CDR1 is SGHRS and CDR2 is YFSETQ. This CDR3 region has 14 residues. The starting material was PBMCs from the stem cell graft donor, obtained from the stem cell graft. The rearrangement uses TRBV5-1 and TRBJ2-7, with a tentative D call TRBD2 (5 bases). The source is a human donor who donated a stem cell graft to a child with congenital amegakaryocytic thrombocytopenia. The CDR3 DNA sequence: TGCGCCAGCAGAGAGGGAACCGCGGACTACGAGCAGTACTTC. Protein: CASREGTADYEQYF.